The 12 T cell receptor beta chains listed next were all sequenced from one sample in a study of response to subunit inactivated influenza vaccine (dated by TCRdb to the late 2010s). Library method: RT-PCR. Sequencing was performed on an Illumina HiSeq 2500. The raw public data were reprocessed by TCRdb itself: fastp quality trimming at Q25, MiXCR clonotype calling, in-frame beta chains only. A single entry per CDR3 protein holds the most common genes and DNA from its merged rows. The sample data list 500,000 to 600,000 distinct CDR3 sequences, and around 13% of these were observed just once. The ten largest make up 10% to 15% of the sample. In the paper's terms, the time point label means: approximately 45 days after influenza vaccine administration. Sample: PBMCs from blood, taken more than 35 days after vaccination. The receptors originated from a man in his forties or fifties who received an inactivated influenza vaccine. Donor details come from another sample of the same person, matched by shared clones.

This clonotype was observed a few times. The chain employs TRBV11-2 and TRBJ2-2; D might be TRBD1 (6 bases). Germline CDR1 and CDR2: SGHAT and FQNNGV. V was shortened by 1 base and J by 6 bases, with 12 bases between the two germline ends. The CDR3 is made up of 15 amino acids. For the CDR3, the DNA is TGTGCCAGCAGCTTAGGGTCAGGGGCTGCCGGGGAGCTGTTTTTT. The encoded protein is CASSLGSGAAGELFF.

This clonotype was observed a few times. The genes are TRBV2 and TRBJ1-5; the match to TRBD1 covers 9 bases. The CDR3 length is 13 residues. V dropped 6 bases and J dropped 5; count of bases not matched to a gene: 2. Germline V gene data show CDR1 as SNHLY and CDR2 as FYNNEI. The CDR3 coding sequence is TGTGCCAGCAGAAGGGACAGGGATCAGCCCCAGCATTTT. Its translation is CASRRDRDQPQHF. The full variable domain, rest sourced from reference TRBV2 and TRBJ1-5, is EPEVTQTPSHQVTQMGQEVILRCVPISNHLYFYWYRQILGQKVEFLVSFYNNEISEKSEIFDDQFSVERPDGSNFTLKIRSTKLEDSAMYFCASRRDRDQPQHFGDGTRLSIL.

This clonotype was picked up a small number of times. The chain recombines TRBV5-1 with TRBJ2-5, with D perhaps TRBD1 (6 bases). V was cut by 4 bases and J by 4 bases, with 14 bases left in between. CDR3 length: 14 residues. Germline loops: CDR1 SGHRS, CDR2 YFSETQ. The CDR3 loop is CASSKGELRETQYF. CDR3 bases: TGCGCCAGCAGCAAGGGGGAGTTGCGAGAGACCCAGTACTTC.

The chain has TRBV4-3 and TRBJ1-3; D remains ambiguous. There are 14 residues in the CDR3. Per germline, CDR1 LGHNA and CDR2 YSLEER. V was pared by 5 bases and J by 3 bases, with 11 bases between. The CDR3 loop reads CASSYGWIGNTIYF. The CDR3 DNA follows: TGCGCCAGCAGCTACGGGTGGATTGGAAACACCATATATTTT.

The chain is built from TRBV29-1 and TRBJ2-3, with 9 bases lining up with TRBD2. Unmatched junction bases numbered 6, after V lost 6 bases and J lost 2 bases. The CDR3 loop spans 14 amino acids. Germline loops: CDR1 SQVTM, CDR2 ANQGSEA. The CDR3 reads CSVSLAGNTDTQYF. CDR3 coding DNA: TGCAGCGTCAGTCTAGCGGGAAACACAGATACGCAGTATTTT.

This clonotype came up many times. J is TRBJ1-5 and V is TRBV10-3, with 8 bases lining up with TRBD1. The CDR3 has 16 residues. Looked up from germline, CDR1 is ENHRY and CDR2 is SYGVKD. V was clipped by 0 bases and J by 3 bases; unmatched bases: 4. The CDR3 coding sequence is TGTGCCATCAGTGAGTCGTCCAGGGGGCCCAATCAGCCCCAGCATTTT. This translates into CAISESSRGPNQPQHF.

This chain joins TRBV29-1 and TRBJ2-5; D perhaps matches TRBD2 (6 bases). V lost 4 bases and J lost 7, with 16 bases in between. This CDR3 comprises 13 residues. Looked up from germline, CDR1 is SQVTM and CDR2 is ANQGSEA. The CDR3: CSVGLLFGGTQYF. The CDR3, as DNA: TGCAGCGTTGGGTTACTCTTCGGGGGGACCCAGTACTTC.

J is TRBJ2-7 and V is TRBV29-1; unclear D gene. Germline CDR1 SQVTM, CDR2 ANQGSEA. The V gene lost 3 bases and the J gene lost 0 bases, with 9 bases spanning the gap. The CDR3 runs 13 residues. In DNA, the CDR3 is TGCAGCGTTGAGTCTCCCATCTCCTACGAGCAGTACTTC. This encodes CSVESPISYEQYF.

The rearrangement uses TRBV7-6 and TRBJ2-3; D perhaps matches TRBD1 (5 bases). This CDR3 has 15 residues. The V end lost 1 base, the J end lost 4 bases, and 12 bases lay between the germline ends. Germline loops: CDR1 SGHVS, CDR2 FNYEAQ. Written as DNA, the CDR3 is TGTGCCAGCAGCTTAGAGTCAGGGTTTCCAGATACGCAGTATTTT. This gives the protein CASSLESGFPDTQYF. Full variable domain (rest looked up from reference TRBV7-6 and TRBJ2-3): GAGVSQSPRYKVTKRGQDVALRCDPISGHVSLYWYRQALGQGPEFLTYFNYEAQQDKSGLPNDRFSAERPEGSISTLTIQRTEQRDSAMYRCASSLESGFPDTQYFGPGTRLTVL.

The gene calls are TRBV5-5 and TRBJ2-3; 7 bases line up with TRBD1. With V trimmed by 5 bases and J by 6 bases, 6 bases remained unmatched. The CDR3 totals 13 residues. From germline, CDR1 is SGHKS and CDR2 YYEKEE (reference sequence). The CDR3 protein is CASRGQLRDTQYF. CDR3 in DNA: TGTGCCAGCAGGGGACAGCTTCGGGATACGCAGTATTTT.

V gene TRBV20-1 combines with J gene TRBJ2-2, with D perhaps matching TRBD2 (5 bases). Trimming took 5 bases from V and 1 from J, leaving 11 bases between them. This CDR3 comprises 14 residues. Germline CDR1 DFQATT, CDR2 SNEGSKA (reference sequence). CDR3 residues: CSARTGLNTGELFF. The CDR3 coding sequence is TGCAGTGCTCGGACGGGATTGAACACCGGGGAGCTGTTTTTT.

This clonotype was detected ten times or more. The chain has TRBV27 and TRBJ2-2; the D gene is possibly TRBD2 (5 bases). Per the germline V gene, CDR1 is MNHEY and CDR2 is SMNVEV (reference sequence). The CDR3 covers 16 residues. V lost 9 bases, J lost 6 bases, and 23 bases lay in between. This CDR3 reads CASQKIQFLASGELFF. DNA for the CDR3: TGTGCCAGTCAAAAAATCCAGTTCCTAGCTTCCGGGGAGCTGTTTTTT.